The present TCR beta chain was sequenced within a study of T cell responses to AZD1222 COVID-19 vaccine. Germline-derived CDR1 and CDR2 are KGHSH and LQKENI. CDR3 length equals 16 residues. The V gene lost 3 bases and the J gene lost 6 bases, with 17 bases spanning the gap. This clone is judged medium-sized. TCRdb's copy holds only in-frame clones and misses some; the assay was immunoSEQ multiplex PCR. Of over 100,000 clones listed, roughly 90% were seen once; the top ten hold approximately 2.6%. This clonotype was obtained from an adult who received the AZD1222 COVID-19 vaccine. J is TRBJ2-2 and V is TRBV18; D remains unclear. The sample here was peripheral blood, taken 28 days after the second AZD1222 dose. As DNA, the CDR3 is TGTGCCAGCTCACCGGTAACGATCAAGATCCCCGGGGAGCTGTTTTTT. This sequence encodes CASSPVTIKIPGELFF.